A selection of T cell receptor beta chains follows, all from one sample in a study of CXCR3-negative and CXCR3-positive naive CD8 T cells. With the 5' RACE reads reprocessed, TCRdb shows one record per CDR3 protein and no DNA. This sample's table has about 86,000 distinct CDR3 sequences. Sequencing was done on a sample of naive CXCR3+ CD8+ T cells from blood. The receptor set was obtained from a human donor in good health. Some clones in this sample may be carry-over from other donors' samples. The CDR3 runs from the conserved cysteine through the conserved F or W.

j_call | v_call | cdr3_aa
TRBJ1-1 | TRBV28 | CASSSDRGKGTEAFF
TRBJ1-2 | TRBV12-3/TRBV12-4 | CASSFFAGGGYGYTF
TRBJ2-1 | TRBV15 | CATSLSYFEQFF
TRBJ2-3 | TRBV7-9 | CASSSPLRGTDTQYF
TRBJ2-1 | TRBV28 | CASSPGQGAGNEQFF
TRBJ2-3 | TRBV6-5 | CASSYSRTSGGDTETQYF
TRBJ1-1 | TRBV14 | CASSQVRLNTEAFF
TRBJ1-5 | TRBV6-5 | CASSYAAGDQPQHF
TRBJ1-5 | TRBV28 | CASSYTGPYSNQPQHF
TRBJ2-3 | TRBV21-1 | CAPRTGWGTDTQYF
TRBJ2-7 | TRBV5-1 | CASSLGQQLYEQYF
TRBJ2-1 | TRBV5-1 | CASSLAGTGGVNEQFF
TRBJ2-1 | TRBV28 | CASRKGLAGYNEQFF
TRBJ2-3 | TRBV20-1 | CSARDLVKPTDTQYF
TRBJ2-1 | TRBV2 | CASSTGLGSFEQFF
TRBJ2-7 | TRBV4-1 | CASSQAQQGAYEQYF
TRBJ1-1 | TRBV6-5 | CASSIVDGTEAFF
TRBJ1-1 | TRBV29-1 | CSVEEGIGTEAFF
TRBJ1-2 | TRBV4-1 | CASSANRQGPADGYTF
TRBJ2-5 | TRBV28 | CASSRRSETQYF
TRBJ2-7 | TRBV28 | CASTMEGVWDEQYF
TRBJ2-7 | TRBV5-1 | CASSPDLDSAYEQYF
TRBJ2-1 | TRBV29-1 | CSVEGTGSSYNEQFF
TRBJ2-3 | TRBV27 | CASSFSGGDTQYF
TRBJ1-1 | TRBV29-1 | CSVERTGENTEAFF
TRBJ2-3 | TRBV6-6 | CASSYSGDPSTDTQYF
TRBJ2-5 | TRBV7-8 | CASSLVDQGLIQETQYF
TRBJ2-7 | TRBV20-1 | CSARDPTSNYEQYF
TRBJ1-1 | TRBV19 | CASSEARGRNTEAFF
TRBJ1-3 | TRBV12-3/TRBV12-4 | CASSLGSVADGNF
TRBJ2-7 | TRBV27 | CASSPTIPSSYEQYF
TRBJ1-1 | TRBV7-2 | CASSLPQGMGTEAFF
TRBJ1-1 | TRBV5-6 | CASSLGPPGGTEAFF
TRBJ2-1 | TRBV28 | CASTSGGGGEQFF
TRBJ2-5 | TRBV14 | CASSQEVSETQYF
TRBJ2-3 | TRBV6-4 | CASSVLAGEGDTQYF
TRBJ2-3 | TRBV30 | CAWSASTWDTQYF
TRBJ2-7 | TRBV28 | CASSNDYRSGSYEQYF